Each of the 5 T cell receptor beta chains below was sequenced from the same sample in a study of STAT5B mutations in CD4+ large granular lymphocyte leukemia. Sequenced by immunoSEQ multiplex PCR; TCRdb stores in-frame clones only, minus some. The data contain tens of thousands of clones, nearly 90% of them singletons. Sequencing used CD4+ T cells from blood buffy coats. The receptors come from a human donor in good health.

This clone has only one observation. V and J are TRBV11-2 and TRBJ2-1; D might be TRBD2 (5 bases). V shed 5 bases and J shed 2 bases, with 16 bases lying between them. The CDR3 runs 16 residues. CDR1 SGHAT and CDR2 FQNNGV come from the germline V gene. The CDR3 region has the DNA TGTGCCAGCAGCCCAGTCATCTTTAGCGCCTACAATGAGCAGTTCTTC. Protein sequence: CASSPVIFSAYNEQFF.

The CDR3 DNA reads TGTGCCAGCAGCCATATATCTAGGGGTAGCAATCAGCCCCAGCATTTT. Encoded protein: CASSHISRGSNQPQHF. The J gene is TRBJ1-5, the V gene TRBV21-1; the table assigns TRBD1, which was not confirmed against the DNA. TRBV21-1 is assigned pseudogene status. The CDR3 has 16 amino acids.

J is TRBJ2-2 and V is TRBV7-2; 7 bases map to TRBD2. The CDR3 has 16 residues. Germline V gene sequence: CDR1 SGHTA, CDR2 FQGNSA. Trimming at V came to 4 bases and at J to 6 bases, leaving 11 bases not matched to a gene. The CDR3 sequence: CASSSLGWAGAGELFF. The CDR3 DNA is TGTGCCAGCAGCTCCCTCGGGTGGGCGGGAGCCGGGGAGCTGTTTTTT.

This chain uses TRBV6-1 with TRBJ2-7, with 9 bases identical to TRBD1. With V trimmed by 6 bases and J by 3 bases, 6 bases remained unmatched. Germline CDR1 MNHNS, CDR2 SASEGT. The CDR3 extends over 14 amino acids. The CDR3 reads CASREGQGYYEQYF. The DNA for the CDR3 is TGTGCCAGCAGGGAGGGACAGGGTTACTACGAGCAGTACTTC.

This clone was seen more than once but under ten times. The V call is TRBV27, the J call TRBJ1-1, with D possibly matching TRBD1 (6 bases). This CDR3 spans 13 amino acids. Germline V lookup: CDR1 MNHEY, CDR2 SMNVEV (reference sequence). The V and J ends lost 4 bases and 11 bases respectively, with 17 bases between them. The CDR3: CASSSHPTGMAFF. The DNA of the CDR3 is TGTGCCAGCAGTTCACACCCCACAGGGATGGCTTTCTTT.